These 20 T cell receptor beta chains came from one sample sequenced in a study of identical twins. TCRdb itself ran the 5' RACE reads through MiXCR, one entry per CDR3 protein. The data contain approximately 1.8 million distinct CDR3 sequences, around 33% of them seen just once; the ten biggest clones take up 0.25% to 0.3%. Sequences were obtained from cord blood. These receptors were collected from a newborn girl in good health.

This chain joins TRBV4-1 and TRBJ2-7; D perhaps matches TRBD2 (6 bases). V dropped 4 bases and J dropped 2 bases, with 15 bases sitting between them. This CDR3 is 15 amino acids long. In germline, CDR1 is MGHRA, CDR2 YSYEKL. DNA for the CDR3: TGCGCCAGCAGCCGAGGGCAGGGAGGACCCTACGAGCAGTACTTC. This gives the protein CASSRGQGGPYEQYF.

This rearrangement joins TRBV2 to TRBJ1-5; TRBD1 might be the D (5 bases). Germline CDR1 reads SNHLY; CDR2 reads FYNNEI. The CDR3 runs 16 residues. Trimming pared 3 bases from V and 5 bases from J, leaving 17 bases between. CDR3 sequence (DNA): TGTGCCAGCAGTGATCCCATCGGGGGATACGATCAGCCCCAGCATTTT. The encoded protein is CASSDPIGGYDQPQHF.

This clonotype has only one observation. This likely comes from a read error, as the CDR3 has no conserved phenylalanine or tryptophan at its end. This rearrangement joins TRBV5-1 to TRBJ2-1; 9 nucleotides line up with TRBD1. This CDR3 has 16 amino acids. With V trimmed by 1 base and J by 4 bases, 6 bases remained unmatched. Germline V lookup: CDR1 SGHRS, CDR2 YFSETQ. The CDR3 region has the DNA TGCGCCAGCAGCTTGTACGGGACAGGGCTATACAATGAGCAGTTCTTA. This translates into CASSLYGTGLYNEQFL.

The chain links TRBV7-2 to TRBJ2-5; the match to TRBD2 covers 14 bases. The J call may be in error: the DNA end matches TRBJ2-7 better. Germline V CDR1 and CDR2: SGHTA, FQGNSA. The CDR3 consists of 18 residues. In nucleotides, the CDR3 is TGTGCCAGCAGCTTAGCAGCGACTAGCGGGAGGGGATTGGGCGAGCAGTACTTC. Translating gives CASSLAATSGRGLGEQYF.

This chain uses TRBV5-1 with TRBJ2-7, with 7 bases lining up with TRBD1. Losses at the gene ends were 4 bases for V and 3 bases for J; bases not matched to a gene: 10. There are 15 residues in the CDR3. CDR1 SGHRS and CDR2 YFSETQ come from the germline V gene. This CDR3 is CASSIGTATYYEQYF. The CDR3 DNA reads as TGCGCCAGCAGCATTGGGACAGCCACTTACTACGAGCAGTACTTC.

This clonotype was observed once. V gene TRBV6-6 combines with J gene TRBJ2-7; D may be TRBD2 (6 bases). The CDR3 totals 17 residues. V was pared by 7 bases and J by 2 bases, with 24 bases between. The V gene's germline CDR1 is MNHNY and CDR2 SVGAGI (reference sequence). CDR3: CASTSSGGEYEAYEQYF. CDR3 coding DNA: TGTGCCAGCACCAGCTCTGGAGGGGAGTACGAGGCCTACGAGCAGTACTTC.

The rearrangement uses TRBV7-9 and TRBJ2-3, with 12 bases identical to TRBD2. The germline V gene encodes CDR1 SEHNR and CDR2 FQNEAQ (reference sequence). After removal of 5 bases from V and 2 bases from J, the junction contained 5 bases not matched to a gene. The CDR3 has 16 amino acids. CDR3 residues: CASSQPSGGDTDTQYF. The CDR3 DNA reads TGTGCCAGCAGCCAACCTAGCGGGGGGGACACAGATACGCAGTATTTT.

At least ten counts were recorded for this clonotype. J is TRBJ2-7 and V is TRBV7-2; the D is unclear. CDR1 is SGHTA, CDR2 FQGNSA, per germline. The V end lost 2 bases, the J end lost 1 base, and 12 bases lay between the germline ends. The CDR3 runs 15 residues. The CDR3, as DNA: TGTGCCAGCAGCTTATGGGATTTGGGATCCTACGAGCAGTACTTC. Its protein is CASSLWDLGSYEQYF.

V gene TRBV5-1 combines with J gene TRBJ2-5, with D possibly matching TRBD2 (5 bases). The germline V gene encodes CDR1 SGHRS and CDR2 YFSETQ. V was pared by 7 bases and J by 3 bases, with 19 bases between. This CDR3 is 15 amino acids long. CDR3 protein: CASRLNGKAEETQYF. Here the CDR3 DNA reads TGCGCCAGCCGGCTTAATGGTAAAGCGGAAGAGACCCAGTACTTC.

V is TRBV4-1 and J is TRBJ2-1, with 11 bases that match TRBD2. Germline CDR1 is MGHRA and CDR2 is YSYEKL. Trimming took 4 bases from V and 2 from J; bases not matched to a gene: 4. CDR3 size: 16 residues. CDR3 protein: CASSRGTSGTYNEQFF. The CDR3 nucleotides are TGCGCCAGCAGCCGAGGGACTAGCGGTACCTACAATGAGCAGTTCTTC.

Only a few counts were recorded for this clonotype. The chain is built from TRBV18 and TRBJ1-2, with D possibly TRBD1 on 6 matching bases. This CDR3 has 15 residues. The germline V gene encodes CDR1 KGHSH and CDR2 LQKENI. Between the trimmed V and J ends, which lost 6 bases and 4 bases, there was a span of 18 bases. CDR3 sequence: CASSPGTRGSYGYTF. The CDR3 DNA sequence: TGTGCCAGCTCCCCCGGGACAAGGGGTTCCTATGGCTACACCTTC.

This clonotype turned up a few times. The CDR3 DNA follows: TGTGCCAGCAGCCAAGGGCCAGCGTTGAGAACAGATACGCAGTATTTT. Its translation is CASSQGPALRTDTQYF. The chain couples TRBV4-2 to TRBJ2-3, with D uncertain. Germline values: CDR1 LGHNA, CDR2 YNFKEQ. V was cut by 1 base and J by 3 bases, with 14 bases left in between. This CDR3 is built from 16 residues.

The genes are TRBV20-1 and TRBJ2-1; D unclear. The V end lost 6 bases, the J end lost 2 bases, and 17 bases lay between the germline ends. This CDR3 spans 15 amino acids. CDR1 is DFQATT, CDR2 SNEGSKA, per germline (reference sequence). CDR3 DNA sequence: TGCAGTGCCCCGGACGAACGTCTCACCTACAATGAGCAGTTCTTC. The encoded protein is CSAPDERLTYNEQFF.

J is TRBJ1-6 and V is TRBV3-1; tentatively, D is TRBD1 (6 bases). This CDR3 is 14 amino acids long. Germline V gene lookup returns CDR1 LGHDT and CDR2 YNNKEL (reference sequence). Trimming took off 5 bases at V and 9 bases at J, with 14 bases between the two ends. The CDR3 nucleotides read TGTGCCAGCAGCTACAGGGTCGCGAGTTCACCCCTCCACTTT. This sequence encodes CASSYRVASSPLHF.

This clonotype was found many times. The chain is built from TRBV9 and TRBJ2-1, with 10 bases matching TRBD2. The CDR3 length is 14 residues. CDR1 SGDLS and CDR2 YYNGEE come from the germline V gene. Trimming cost V 0 bases and J 8 bases; bases outside gene matches: 2. The CDR3 nucleotides read TGTGCCAGCAGCGTAGGTCTAGCGGGGGATGAGCAGTTCTTC. This translates into CASSVGLAGDEQFF.

This rearrangement joins TRBV5-1 to TRBJ2-1; D is undetermined. Judging by the DNA end, TRBJ2-7 fits better; the J call may be wrong. Germline assignment: CDR1 SGHRS and CDR2 YFSETQ. The CDR3 has 15 residues. The CDR3 nucleotides are TGCGCCAGCAGCTTGAGCGAGCCCTCCTACAATGAGCAGTACTTC. Translation: CASSLSEPSYNEQYF.

The rearrangement uses TRBV10-3 and TRBJ2-1, with 8 bases that match TRBD2. The end of the DNA is better explained by TRBJ2-7, so the J call may be wrong. The CDR3 is 14 residues long. Germline-derived CDR1 and CDR2 are ENHRY and SYGVKD. The CDR3 region has the DNA TGTGCCATCAGTGCGGGGGGGCTCTACAATGAGCAGTACTTC. Translating gives CAISAGGLYNEQYF.

The gene calls are TRBV27 and TRBJ2-7; 10 bases match TRBD2. The CDR3 sequence is 17 residues long. Germline V gene data show CDR1 as MNHEY and CDR2 as SMNVEV (reference sequence). Unmatched junction bases numbered 19, after V lost 6 bases and J lost 8 bases. Here the CDR3 reads CASSLLGLAVTPAKQYF. Here the CDR3 DNA reads TGTGCCAGCAGCCTCCTCGGACTAGCGGTAACCCCTGCTAAGCAGTACTTC.

This clonotype has a count of ten or more. V is TRBV29-1 and J is TRBJ2-5; D is perhaps TRBD1 (5 bases). This CDR3 has 13 residues. Germline CDR1 is SQVTM and CDR2 is ANQGSEA. The V gene lost 8 bases and the J gene lost 5 bases, with 18 bases spanning the gap. Written as DNA, the CDR3 is TGCAGCACTAACACCAGGGTGGGGGAGACCCAGTACTTC. Its protein is CSTNTRVGETQYF. Supplemented by reference TRBV29-1 and TRBJ2-5, the full variable domain reads SAVISQKPSRDICQRGTSLTIQCQVDSQVTMMFWYRQQPGQSLTLIATANQGSEATYESGFVIDKFPISRPNLTFSTLTVSNMSPEDSSIYLCSTNTRVGETQYFGPGTRLLVL.

J is TRBJ2-5 and V is TRBV7-2; either TRBD1 or TRBD2 may fit D (6 bases each). V lost 2 bases and J 2 bases, leaving 12 bases between the germline ends. From germline, CDR1 is SGHTA and CDR2 FQGNSA. The CDR3 is 15 residues long. The CDR3: CASSLWQGRQETQYF. CDR3 DNA: TGTGCCAGCAGCTTATGGCAGGGGAGGCAAGAGACCCAGTACTTC.